A single sample is the source of the 20 T cell receptor beta chains below, sequenced in a study of post-analysis software for immune sequencing data. Study-wide results and caveats: In patients, 4 to 6 TRBV segments were more frequent than in controls, with TRBV5-6, TRBV5-1 and TRBV20-1 among them.

Tagging with unique molecular identifiers was a feature of the TCR beta cDNA libraries. Each CDR3 protein gets one entry after TCRdb re-called the PCR reads with MiXCR. The sample comprises roughly 650,000 distinct CDR3 sequences, approximately 59% of which are singletons, and around 11% rests with the top ten. Their specific antigens are unknown. The sample consisted of blood. All receptors derive from a girl under 10 years old with multiple sclerosis.

This chain connects TRBV4-2 to TRBJ2-3; D possibly corresponds to TRBD1 (6 bases). The germline V and J ends were trimmed by 4 bases and 6 bases, with 14 bases remaining between them. The CDR3 consists of 14 residues. Germline-derived CDR1 and CDR2 are LGHNA and YNFKEQ. CDR3 DNA: TGTGCCAGCAGCCTGGACAGCCCAGAGGATACGCAGTATTTT. It is translated as CASSLDSPEDTQYF.

This clonotype has at least ten counts. This sequence joins TRBV6-1 and TRBJ2-1, with TRBD1 matching 10 bases. Germline V gives CDR1 MNHNS, CDR2 SASEGT. The CDR3 spans 15 residues. The trim removed 3 bases at V and 8 bases at J, leaving 7 bases unmatched. CDR3 nucleotides: TGTGCCAGCAGTGACGGACAGGGGGGTAGCGATGAGCAGTTCTTC. Protein product: CASSDGQGGSDEQFF.

This chain joins TRBV6-1 and TRBJ2-1, with a tentative D call TRBD1 (6 bases). The CDR3 has 15 amino acids. From germline, CDR1 is MNHNS and CDR2 SASEGT. The V and J ends lost 7 bases and 4 bases respectively, with 17 bases between them. Here the CDR3 reads CASISIGTHYNEQFF. CDR3 nucleotides: TGTGCCAGCATTTCTATCGGGACACATTACAATGAGCAGTTCTTC.

This clonotype was counted between two and nine times. This chain joins TRBV15 and TRBJ2-1; no clear D gene. With 3 bases removed from V and 6 bases from J, the gap between germline ends came to 12 bases. The CDR3 totals 14 residues. Germline CDR1 LNHNV, CDR2 YYDKDF (reference sequence). The CDR3 region has the DNA TGTGCCACCAGCAGTTTATTAGAGGCCAATGAGCAGTTCTTC. Amino acid sequence: CATSSLLEANEQFF.

The chain joins TRBV6-5 to TRBJ2-4, with 9 nucleotides matching TRBD1. The end of the DNA fits TRBJ2-7 better, so the J call may be wrong. The germline V gene has CDR1 MNHEY and CDR2 SVGAGI. This CDR3 contains 14 residues. Written as DNA, the CDR3 is TGTGCCAGCAGTGAGACAGGGGGTAACTACGAGCAGTACTTC. Amino acid sequence: CASSETGGNYEQYF.

This clonotype is a singleton in its sample. The junction and the germline gene differ at one end; a read error may be behind it. V gene TRBV7-6 combines with J gene TRBJ1-1; maybe TRBD1 (6 bases). This CDR3 has 14 residues. The germline V gene encodes CDR1 SGHVS and CDR2 FNYEAQ. The DNA for the CDR3 is TGTACCAGCAGCTTAGAAGGGGGTCATACTGAAGCTTTCTTT. Its translation is CTSSLEGGHTEAFF.

V usage is TRBV5-5 and J usage is TRBJ2-3, with a tentative D call TRBD1 (6 bases). This CDR3 comprises 14 residues. CDR1 and CDR2 (germline): SGHKS, YYEKEE (reference sequence). Deletions cut 3 bases from V and 1 base from J, with 9 bases between. The chain's CDR3 is CASSWDTRTDTQYF. The CDR3, as DNA: TGTGCCAGCAGCTGGGACACACGCACAGATACGCAGTATTTT.

This sequence joins TRBV7-2 and TRBJ2-5; 12 positions agree with TRBD1. Trimming at V came to 0 bases and at J to 5 bases, leaving 7 bases not matched to a gene. The CDR3 length is 17 residues. The germline V gene has CDR1 SGHTA and CDR2 FQGNSA. The CDR3, as DNA: TGTGCCAGCAGCTTAGCACGCGGGACAGGGGGCATGGAGACCCAGTACTTC. It yields the protein CASSLARGTGGMETQYF.

J is TRBJ2-3 and V is TRBV20-1, with 9 bases fitting TRBD2. The trim removed 1 base at V and 2 bases at J, leaving 10 bases unmatched. This CDR3 is 17 amino acids long. Germline CDR1 DFQATT, CDR2 SNEGSKA (reference sequence). The CDR3 coding sequence is TGCAGTGCTAGAGTGGCGGGACTAGCTTCATTCACAGATACGCAGTATTTT. Residues: CSARVAGLASFTDTQYF.

J is TRBJ2-6 and V is TRBV7-2, with unresolved D. The length of the CDR3 is 18 residues. V was cut by 5 bases and J by 2 bases, with 19 bases left in between. CDR1 is SGHTA, CDR2 FQGNSA, per germline. CDR3 in DNA: TGTGCCAGCAGCGACCAGGCTGTCGTCCCCACTGGGGCCAACGTCCTGACTTTC. This gives the protein CASSDQAVVPTGANVLTF.

The chain is built from TRBV19 and TRBJ2-1; D perhaps matches TRBD1 (5 bases). CDR1 LNHDA and CDR2 SQIVND come from the germline V gene (reference sequence). Deletions cut 7 bases from V and 3 bases from J, with 16 bases between. The CDR3 is made up of 15 amino acids. Written as DNA, the CDR3 is TGTGCCAGTATGCCGCCAGGGTCGAACTACAATGAGCAGTTCTTC. Translation gives CASMPPGSNYNEQFF.

The J gene is TRBJ2-7, the V gene TRBV20-1; tentatively, D is TRBD2 (5 bases). CDR1 is DFQATT, CDR2 SNEGSKA, per germline (reference sequence). The CDR3 extends over 14 amino acids. V was pared by 3 bases and J by 0 bases, with 12 bases between. For the CDR3, the DNA is TGCAGTGCTAGGGCGGACTCAATCTCCTACGAGCAGTACTTC. Amino acids: CSARADSISYEQYF.

This clonotype was detected a few times. The rearrangement joins TRBV5-6 to TRBJ2-7; 7 nucleotides line up with TRBD1. Losses at the gene ends were 4 bases for V and 3 bases for J; bases not matched to a gene: 13. The CDR3 sequence is 16 residues long. Looked up from germline, CDR1 is SGHDT and CDR2 is YYEEEE. The CDR3 DNA reads TGTGCCAGCAGCCTGTGGCCGACGGGACAGATCTACGAGCAGTACTTC. This sequence encodes CASSLWPTGQIYEQYF. Supplemented by reference TRBV5-6 and TRBJ2-7, the full variable domain reads DAGVTQSPTHLIKTRGQQVTLRCSPKSGHDTVSWYQQALGQGPQFIFQYYEEEERQRGNFPDRFSGHQFPNYSSELNVNALLLGDSALYLCASSLWPTGQIYEQYFGPGTRLTVT.

The chain carries TRBV12-3 or TRBV12-4 and TRBJ1-2, with unresolved D. The V end lost 2 bases, the J end lost 3 bases, and 7 bases lay between the germline ends. This CDR3 has 13 residues. The CDR3 coding sequence is TGTGCCAGCAGTTTACTCCCCCACTATGGCTACACCTTC. Protein sequence: CASSLLPHYGYTF.

This clonotype has a handful of counts. This rearrangement joins TRBV20-1 to TRBJ2-7, with 8 bases identical to TRBD1. CDR1 is DFQATT, CDR2 SNEGSKA, per germline (reference sequence). The CDR3 is 13 amino acids. V was pared by 1 base and J by 5 bases, with 4 bases of the junction left unmatched. CDR3 residues: CSARAAGGDEQYF. The DNA of the CDR3 is TGCAGTGCTAGAGCGGCAGGGGGCGACGAGCAGTACTTC.

The genes are TRBV6-1 and TRBJ2-1; D perhaps matches TRBD2 (6 bases). V was clipped by 10 bases and J by 0 bases, with 16 bases between them. Germline V gives CDR1 MNHNS, CDR2 SASEGT. The CDR3 extends over 15 amino acids. CDR3 DNA: TGTGCCACCGGCGCTAGCGTTGGCTCCTACAATGAGCAGTTCTTC. Encoded protein: CATGASVGSYNEQFF.

This clonotype was counted a few times. The V call is TRBV7-9, the J call TRBJ2-5, with a tentative D call TRBD2 (6 bases). The germline V gene encodes CDR1 SEHNR and CDR2 FQNEAQ (reference sequence). V dropped 6 bases and J dropped 2 bases, with 10 bases sitting between them. There are 13 residues in the CDR3. The CDR3 region is CASRVAVQETQYF. The CDR3 region has the DNA TGTGCCAGCAGGGTAGCGGTACAAGAGACCCAGTACTTC.

The J gene is TRBJ2-1, the V gene TRBV10-3; 8 bases align to TRBD1. Germline-derived CDR1 and CDR2 are ENHRY and SYGVKD. Trimming at V came to 6 bases and at J to 9 bases, leaving 4 bases not matched to a gene. The CDR3 totals 12 residues. The CDR3 DNA follows: TGTGCCATCAGGGACAGGGCTAGTGAGCAGTTCTTC. It yields the protein CAIRDRASEQFF.

The chain combines TRBV27 with TRBJ1-4; D ambiguous. This CDR3 contains 14 residues. Looked up from germline, CDR1 is MNHEY and CDR2 is SMNVEV (reference sequence). V was cut by 4 bases and J by 8 bases, with 14 bases left in between. The CDR3 DNA reads as TGTGCCAGCAGTTGGCAAGGAGGGTACGAAAAACTGTTTTTT. Protein product: CASSWQGGYEKLFF.

On this clonotype itself: The junction departs from germline at one end; a sequencing error may be responsible. This rearrangement joins TRBV6-6 to TRBJ1-2; TRBD1 aligns across 7 bases. Germline CDR1 MNHNY, CDR2 SVGAGI (reference sequence). The CDR3 spans 12 residues. In DNA, the CDR3 is TGTGCCGGCAGGGGGGACCTCTATGGCTACACCTTC. Translating it yields CAGRGDLYGYTF.